This T cell receptor beta chain was retrieved from a study of blood T cells in healthy people across ages. General study points: Roughly linear age-related decline in beta diversity appeared, significant by age approximately 40.

This clonotype was counted between two and nine times. What it recognizes is unknown. CDR3 length: 16 residues. Germline V gene lookup returns CDR1 MNHEY and CDR2 SMNVEV (reference sequence). The V and J ends lost 1 base and 6 bases respectively, with 16 bases between them. Through a sample-barcoded 5' primer and a J-beta primer mix, a second PCR was run for roughly 6 to 11 cycles. Each cDNA molecule, via a template-switch adaptor with 12 random nucleotides, was tagged. TCRdb re-called the 5' RACE reads with MiXCR, one entry per CDR3 protein. Altogether some 1 million distinct CDR3 sequences are present, 40% to 50% being singletons, with the ten largest covering 15% to 20%.

Sequences were obtained from blood. The TCR sequence derives from a woman aged 60-70 years in good health. The chain links TRBV27 to TRBJ2-1; unclear D gene. In nucleotides, the CDR3 is TGTGCCAGCAGTTTATTGGCCTCCCTCTTAATCAATGAGCAGTTCTTC. This codes for CASSLLASLLINEQFF.